This T cell receptor (beta chain) derives from a study of Ad26.COV2.S vaccination and SARS-CoV-2 variants. Study-wide context: Once or twice, 56 days apart, Ad26.COV2.S was delivered intramuscularly. Study-wide findings and caveats: After vaccination, reports described spike-specific CD8+ and CD4+ T cell responses as showing substantial breadth.

Points on this clone: Its specificity is not known.

The CDR3 has 14 residues. The germline V gene has CDR1 SGHRS and CDR2 YFSETQ. The germline V and J ends were trimmed by 0 bases and 3 bases, with 9 bases remaining between them. Treatment reported: roughly 19 received Ad26.COV2.S at low or high dose, single or two shots; 5 received placebo; per-sample allocation not given. All samples were drawn on day 63, counting from the first vaccine or placebo injection. Data came from immunoSEQ multiplex PCR; TCRdb stores just in-frame clones and leaves some out. The sample consists of fewer than 400,000 clones, approximately 86% of them appearing once. The sample consisted of peripheral blood, taken in a trial of Ad26.COV2.S vaccine versus placebo. V usage is TRBV5-1 and J usage is TRBJ1-1; possibly TRBD1 for D (6 bases). The clonotype originates from a person aged 18-65 years who received the Ad26.COV2.S COVID-19 vaccine or a placebo. The DNA for the CDR3 is TGCGCCAGCAGCTTGGACAGGGCCTACACTGAAGCTTTCTTT. Translating gives CASSLDRAYTEAFF.